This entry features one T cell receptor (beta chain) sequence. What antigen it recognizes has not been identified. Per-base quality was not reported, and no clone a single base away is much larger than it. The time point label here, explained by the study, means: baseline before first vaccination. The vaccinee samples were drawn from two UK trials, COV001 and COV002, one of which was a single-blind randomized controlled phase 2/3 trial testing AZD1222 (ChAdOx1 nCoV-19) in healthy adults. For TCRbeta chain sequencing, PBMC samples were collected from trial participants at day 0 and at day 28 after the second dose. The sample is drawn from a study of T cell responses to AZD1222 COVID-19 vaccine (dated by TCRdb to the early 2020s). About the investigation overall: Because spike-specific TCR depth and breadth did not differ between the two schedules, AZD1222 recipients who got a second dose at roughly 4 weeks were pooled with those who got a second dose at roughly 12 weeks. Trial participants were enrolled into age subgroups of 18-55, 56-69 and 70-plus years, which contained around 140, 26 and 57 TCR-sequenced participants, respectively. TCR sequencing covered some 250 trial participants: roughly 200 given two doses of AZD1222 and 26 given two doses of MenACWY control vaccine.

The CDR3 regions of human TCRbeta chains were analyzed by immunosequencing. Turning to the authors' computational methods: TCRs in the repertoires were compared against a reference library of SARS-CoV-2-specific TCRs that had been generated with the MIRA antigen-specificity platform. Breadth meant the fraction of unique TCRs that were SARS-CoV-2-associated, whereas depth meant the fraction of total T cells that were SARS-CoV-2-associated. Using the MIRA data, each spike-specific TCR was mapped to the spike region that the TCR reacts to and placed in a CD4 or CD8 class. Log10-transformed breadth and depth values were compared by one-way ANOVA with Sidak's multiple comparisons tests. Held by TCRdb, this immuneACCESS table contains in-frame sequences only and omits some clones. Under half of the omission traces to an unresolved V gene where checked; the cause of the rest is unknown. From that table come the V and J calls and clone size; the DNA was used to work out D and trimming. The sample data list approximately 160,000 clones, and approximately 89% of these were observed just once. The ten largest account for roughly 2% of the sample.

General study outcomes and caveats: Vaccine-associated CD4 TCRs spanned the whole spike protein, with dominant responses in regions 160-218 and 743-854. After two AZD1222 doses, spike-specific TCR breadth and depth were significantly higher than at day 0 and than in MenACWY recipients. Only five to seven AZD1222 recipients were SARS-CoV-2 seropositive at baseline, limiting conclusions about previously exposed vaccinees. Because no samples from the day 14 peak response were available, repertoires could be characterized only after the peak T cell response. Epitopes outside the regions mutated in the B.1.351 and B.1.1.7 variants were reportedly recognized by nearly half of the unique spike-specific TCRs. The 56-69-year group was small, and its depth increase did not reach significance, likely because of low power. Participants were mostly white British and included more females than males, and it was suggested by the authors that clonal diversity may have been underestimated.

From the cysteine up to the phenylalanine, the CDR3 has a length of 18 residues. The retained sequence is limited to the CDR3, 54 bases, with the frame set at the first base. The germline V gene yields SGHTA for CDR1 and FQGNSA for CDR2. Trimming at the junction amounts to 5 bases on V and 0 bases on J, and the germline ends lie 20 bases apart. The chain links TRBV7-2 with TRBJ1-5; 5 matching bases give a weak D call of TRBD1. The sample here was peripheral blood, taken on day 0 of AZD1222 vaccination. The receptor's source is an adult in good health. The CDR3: CASSKGISGGYSNQPQHF. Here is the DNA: TGTGCCAGCAGCAAGGGGATATCGGGGGGTTATAGCAATCAGCCCCAGCATTTT.